This T cell receptor beta chain was recovered during a study of blood T cell repertoires in COVID-19. Across the whole study: In each case, the material was cDNA or gDNA derived from T cells, B-cell-depleted T cells, or PBMCs.

As handled by the study authors: Nucleated cell counts were estimated from reference gene primer amplification. TCRdb keeps only in-frame clones here, not all; method: immunoSEQ multiplex PCR. V and J calls and clone size are given by that table; D and trimming were obtained from the DNA. The repertoire holds under 150,000 clones, with 86% as singletons. The sequenced sample consisted of peripheral blood. This sequence originates from a woman aged 45-59 years who had recovered from COVID-19.

CDR3 residues: CASTFRDRNNYGYTF. In DNA form, the CDR3 reads TGTGCCAGTACCTTCCGGGACAGGAATAACTATGGCTACACCTTC. V usage is TRBV19 and J usage is TRBJ1-2; 8 nucleotides line up with TRBD1. With V trimmed by 7 bases and J by 1 base, 8 bases remained unmatched. The CDR3 is made up of 15 amino acids. Germline V lookup: CDR1 LNHDA, CDR2 SQIVND (reference sequence).